The rows below give T cell receptor beta chains drawn from one sample of a study of blood T cell repertoires in COVID-19. Profiled with immunoSEQ multiplex PCR; TCRdb holds only in-frame clones, not every one. The sample includes under 200,000 clones, about 85% of them seen just once. Sequenced material: peripheral blood. These receptors originate from a man aged 55 to 70 with active or convalescent COVID-19. CDR3s include the opening cysteine and the closing phenylalanine or tryptophan. D genes are given only for firm matches. Size is omitted from some rows. Given values are once, few, many or a class for expanded clones.

V gene	J gene	D gene	clone size	CDR3 DNA	CDR3 protein
TRBV5-1	TRBJ1-6	.	.	TGCGCCAGCAGCTTGCAGGGCGGAGATAATTCACCCCTCCACTTT	CASSLQGGDNSPLHF
TRBV7-9	TRBJ1-2	.	.	TGTGCCAGCAGCTTAGCATCGGGTTACTATGGCTACACCTTC	CASSLASGYYGYTF
TRBV5-8	TRBJ2-2	TRBD2	.	TGTGCCAGCAGCTTACTAGCGGGGGCAACCCCCGGGGAGCTGTTTTTT	CASSLLAGATPGELFF
TRBV11-2	TRBJ1-1	.	.	TGTGCCAGCAGCTTAGACAGGGAAAGTAATGAAGCTTTCTTT	CASSLDRESNEAFF
TRBV6-5	TRBJ2-7	.	.	TGTGCCAGCAGCTTTGACCGGAGCTCCTACGAGCAGTACTTC	CASSFDRSSYEQYF
TRBV10-3	TRBJ2-5	.	.	TGTGCCATCAGTGATCGGCAGGGCCAAGAGACCCAGTACTTC	CAISDRQGQETQYF
TRBV27	TRBJ1-5	.	.	TGTGCCAGCAGTTCCGGGTCTAGAAGCAATCAGCCCCAGCATTTT	CASSSGSRSNQPQHF
TRBV15	TRBJ1-1	TRBD1	.	TGTGCCACCAGCAGACGACAGGGAAACACTGAAGCTTTCTTT	CATSRRQGNTEAFF
TRBV10-3	TRBJ2-3	TRBD1	.	TGTGCCATCAGTGACCCGGGACAGGGGGCAGATACGCAGTATTTT	CAISDPGQGADTQYF
TRBV5-1	TRBJ1-2	.	.	TGCGCCAGCAGCTTGGAGGGGGTTCTTGGCTACACCTTC	CASSLEGVLGYTF
TRBV5-1	TRBJ2-1	TRBD2	.	TGCGCCAGCAGCTTGGCGGGGGGAACCAATGAGCAGTTCTTC	CASSLAGGTNEQFF
TRBV14	TRBJ1-2	.	.	TGTGCCAGCAGCGTTCACTCCGGGACACCGAACTATGGCTACACCTTC	CASSVHSGTPNYGYTF
TRBV16	TRBJ2-7	TRBD1	.	TGTGCCAGCAGCCAATCGAGCGACAGGGACCACGAGCAGTACTTC	CASSQSSDRDHEQYF
TRBV14	TRBJ2-3	TRBD1	once	TGTGCCAGCAGCAGACAGGGAGATACGCAGTATTTT	CASSRQGDTQYF
TRBV5-1	TRBJ2-7	.	.	TGCGCCAGCAGCGGGGACATAGGAGAAGAGCAGTACTTC	CASSGDIGEEQYF
TRBV7-2	TRBJ2-7	.	.	TGTGCCAGCAGCGGGCAAGGGGGGGTCTACGAGCAGTACTTC	CASSGQGGVYEQYF
TRBV7-6	TRBJ1-6	.	.	TGTGCCAGCAGCTTAGACAGAGTTAATTCACCCCTCCACTTT	CASSLDRVNSPLHF
TRBV18	TRBJ1-5	.	.	TGTGCCAGCTCACACGGCAGGGGCAATCAGCCCCAGCATTTT	CASSHGRGNQPQHF
TRBV24-1	TRBJ2-5	.	.	TGTGCCACCAGTCGTGGTGACTTCGAGGGAGAGACCCAGTACTTC	CATSRGDFEGETQYF
TRBV18	TRBJ2-1	.	.	TGTGCCAGCTCACCGAACAGTCTCTACAATGAGCAGTTCTTC	CASSPNSLYNEQFF
TRBV4-1	TRBJ1-5	.	.	TGCGCCAGCAGCCAAGATGGCAGGTGGAATCAGCCCCAGCATTTT	CASSQDGRWNQPQHF
TRBV11-3	TRBJ2-4	.	.	TGTGCCAGCAGCTTAGGTGGGGGCGCGAAAAACATTCAGTACTTC	CASSLGGGAKNIQYF
TRBV7-2	TRBJ2-3	.	.	TGTGCCAGCAGCTTATTTGGGCAGCCCACAGATACGCAGTATTTT	CASSLFGQPTDTQYF
TRBV2	TRBJ1-4	.	.	TGTGCCAGCAGTGAGGGGGGGGTTAATGAAAAACTGTTTTTT	CASSEGGVNEKLFF
TRBV7-7	TRBJ2-2	.	.	TGTGCCAGCAGCCCAGTCATCAACACCGGGGAGCTGTTTTTT	CASSPVINTGELFF
TRBV6-2/TRBV6-3	TRBJ2-1	.	once	TGTGCCAGCAGCCATACAGGATACAATGAGCAGTTCTTC	CASSHTGYNEQFF
TRBV24-1	TRBJ1-2	.	.	TGTGCCACCAGTGACCCCTGGCAGGGGAGCTACACCTTC	CATSDPWQGSYTF
TRBV7-8	TRBJ2-5	TRBD2	.	TGTGCCAGCGGACGAGGGGAGGGGAGGGAGACCCAGTACTTC	CASGRGEGRETQYF
TRBV5-1	TRBJ1-2	.	.	TGCGCCAGCAGCTTGGGCCCCGAGCCCTATGGCTACACCTTC	CASSLGPEPYGYTF
TRBV2	TRBJ2-7	TRBD1	.	TGTGCCAGTGCATATTTTGGACAGGGTATCTACGAGCAGTACTTC	CASAYFGQGIYEQYF
TRBV5-1	TRBJ2-7	.	.	TGCGCCAGCAGCTCCTCGAGCTCCTACGAGCAGTACTTC	CASSSSSSYEQYF
TRBV11-3	TRBJ2-2	TRBD2	.	TGTGCCAGCAGCTTAGGGGAGGGCGGCGGGGAGCTGTTTTTT	CASSLGEGGGELFF
TRBV9	TRBJ2-1	.	.	TGTGCCAGCAGCGTATCAAGCGGCACCTACAATGAGCAGTTCTTC	CASSVSSGTYNEQFF
TRBV12-3/TRBV12-4	TRBJ1-1	.	once	TGTGCCAGCAGTTCAACAAACACTGAAGCTTTCTTT	CASSSTNTEAFF
TRBV11-2	TRBJ2-6	.	.	TGTGCCAGCAGCTTCATCTCTGGGGCCAACGTCCTGACTTTC	CASSFISGANVLTF
TRBV11-2	TRBJ1-2	TRBD1	.	TGTGCCAGCAGCTTCCCCGGGACAGGCGACTATGGCTACACCTTC	CASSFPGTGDYGYTF
TRBV5-1	TRBJ2-5	TRBD2	.	TGCGCCAGCAGCAGGAATCCTGGTAGCGGGGGGGCCGAAGAGACCCAGTACTTC	CASSRNPGSGGAEETQYF
TRBV2	TRBJ1-5	.	.	TGTGCCAGCAGTGAAGCTCCCGGTGACAATCAGCCCCAGCATTTT	CASSEAPGDNQPQHF
TRBV4-1	TRBJ2-7	TRBD1	.	TGCGCCAGCAGCGCCGAAGGGGGCCTACCCTCCTACGAGCAGTACTTC	CASSAEGGLPSYEQYF
TRBV2	TRBJ2-5	.	.	TGTGCCAGCAGTGAAAACCGGGGGGCCGAAGAGACCCAGTACTTC	CASSENRGAEETQYF
TRBV18	TRBJ1-1	TRBD1	once	TGTGCCAGCTCACCAACAGGGGCCACTGAAGCTTTCTTT	CASSPTGATEAFF
TRBV7-9	TRBJ2-3	TRBD2	.	TGTGCCAGCAGCTCCAGCGGGGGGGCTACAGATACGCAGTATTTT	CASSSSGGATDTQYF
TRBV7-8	TRBJ2-5	TRBD1	few	TGTGCCAGCAGCCAGGGACAGGAGCAAGAGACCCAGTACTTC	CASSQGQEQETQYF
TRBV9	TRBJ2-1	.	.	TGTGCCAGCAGCGTAGAGTCAGGAAACTACAATGAGCAGTTCTTC	CASSVESGNYNEQFF